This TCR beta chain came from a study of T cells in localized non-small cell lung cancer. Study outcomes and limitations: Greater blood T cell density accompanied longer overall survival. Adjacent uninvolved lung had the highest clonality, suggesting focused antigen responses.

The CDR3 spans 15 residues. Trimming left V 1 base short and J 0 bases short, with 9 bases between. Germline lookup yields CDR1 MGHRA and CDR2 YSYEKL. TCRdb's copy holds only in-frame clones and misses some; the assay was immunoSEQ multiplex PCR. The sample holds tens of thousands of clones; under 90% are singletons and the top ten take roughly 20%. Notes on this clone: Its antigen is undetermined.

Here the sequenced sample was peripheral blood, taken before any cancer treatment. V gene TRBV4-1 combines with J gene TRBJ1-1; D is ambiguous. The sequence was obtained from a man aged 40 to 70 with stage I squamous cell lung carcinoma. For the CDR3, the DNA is TGCGCCAGCAGCCAAGTGGTGGGGATGAACACTGAAGCTTTCTTT. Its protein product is CASSQVVGMNTEAFF.